A selection of T cell receptor beta chains follows, all from one sample in a study of CD4 and CD8 cells across lung adenocarcinoma regions. TCRdb recomputed calls from the PCR reads with MiXCR, one row per CDR3 protein. The sample records about 19,000 distinct CDR3 sequences, about 53% being singletons. Sequenced input: CD8+ T cells from the margin of a lung tumor. The receptor set was obtained from a male donor with lung adenocarcinoma. The CD4 and CD8 labels of this study may be unreliable. CDR3s include the opening cysteine and the closing phenylalanine or tryptophan. A D gene is named only where the DNA matches it firmly. Some rows mark clone size as missing; the rest say once, few, many or name a class of expanded clone.

v_call	d_call	clone_size	j_call	cdr3_nt	cdr3_aa
TRBV6-1	-	many	TRBJ2-3	TGTGCCAGCAGTGGGGCAGACGGACGCACAGATACGCAGTATTTT	CASSGADGRTDTQYF
TRBV6-1	-	-	TRBJ2-3	TGTGCCAGCAGGAGGGGCACAAGCGGAAAAACGCAGTATTTT	CASRRGTSGKTQYF
TRBV6-1	TRBD2	-	TRBJ2-5	TGTGCCAGCCTTCGATTGGTAGGGCGGGGGGGTGAGGGAGAGACGCAGTACTTC	CASLRLVGRGGEGETQYF
TRBV27	-	-	TRBJ2-1	TGTGCCAGCAGTTCCGGCGGGGTCCTAAATGAGCAGTTCTTC	CASSSGGVLNEQFF
TRBV4-1	-	-	TRBJ2-2	TGCGCCAGCAGCCAACATACAGACAACACCGGGGAGCTGTTTTTT	CASSQHTDNTGELFF
TRBV7-2	-	medium-sized	TRBJ2-1	TGTGCCAGCAGCTTAATTCAGACAAGTAGGGATGAGCAGTTCTTC	CASSLIQTSRDEQFF
TRBV5-1	-	-	TRBJ2-2	TGTGCCAGCCGCTGGACACCGAACACCGGGGAGCTGTTTTTT	CASRWTPNTGELFF
TRBV6-1	-	-	TRBJ2-4	TGTGCCAGCAGTCCGGGGCGGGGAGGCGAAAATACTCAGTATTTC	CASSPGRGGENTQYF
TRBV6-1	TRBD2	many	TRBJ2-7	TGTGCCAGCAGTGGGGTCCGGCTAGCGGCGGTCGAGCAGTACTTC	CASSGVRLAAVEQYF
TRBV11-2	TRBD2	-	TRBJ2-3	TGTGCCAGCGGGTCCGGGACTACCCTTTGGGGTGATACGCAGTATTTT	CASGSGTTLWGDTQYF
TRBV6-5	-	-	TRBJ2-2	TGTGCCAGCAGTTACCAAAGCCACGGGAACACCGGGGAGCTGTTTTTT	CASSYQSHGNTGELFF
TRBV6-1	TRBD2	-	TRBJ2-3	TGTGCCAGCAGTGGACCCGGGACTAGCGGGAGTACAGATACGCAGTATTTT	CASSGPGTSGSTDTQYF
TRBV6-5	-	many	TRBJ1-1	TGTGCCAGCAGTTACCGGCAGACGAACACTGAAGCTTTCTTT	CASSYRQTNTEAFF
TRBV10-2	-	-	TRBJ2-4	TGCCGCGTCACGGGGCGGTGTGCCAAAAACACGCAGTATTTC	CRVTGRCAKNTQYF
TRBV12-3/TRBV12-4	-	many	TRBJ2-5	TGTGCCAGCAGTTTTAGCGGTACAGAGACCCAGTACTTC	CASSFSGTETQYF
TRBV25-1	-	-	TRBJ2-5	TGTGCCAGCAGTGAAAGGGGACCCGGCCGCCAAGAGACCCAGTACTTC	CASSERGPGRQETQYF